Below are 7 T cell receptor beta chains sequenced from a single sample in a study of T cell responses to AZD1222 COVID-19 vaccine. Profiled with immunoSEQ multiplex PCR; TCRdb holds only in-frame clones, not every one. In the table there are 150,000 to 200,000 clones, roughly 92% of which are singletons. The specimen comprised peripheral blood, sampled on day 0 of AZD1222 vaccination. The receptor source for this set is an adult in good health.

This chain joins TRBV6-5 and TRBJ2-7, with D perhaps being TRBD1 or TRBD2 (5 bases each). The V end was cut by 0 bases, the J end by 3 bases, with 9 bases between. This CDR3 has 14 amino acids. Germline values: CDR1 MNHEY, CDR2 SVGAGI. CDR3 residues: CASSYSWGYYEQYF. For the CDR3, the DNA is TGTGCCAGCAGTTACTCTTGGGGGTACTACGAGCAGTACTTC.

V and J are TRBV9 and TRBJ1-2; possibly TRBD1 for D (5 bases). Germline assignment: CDR1 SGDLS and CDR2 YYNGEE. The V and J ends lost 6 bases and 7 bases respectively, with 22 bases between them. This CDR3 spans 15 amino acids. CDR3 amino acids: CASNPSPREGGGYTF. CDR3 bases: TGTGCCAGCAACCCCTCCCCCAGGGAAGGTGGTGGCTACACCTTC.

This sequence joins TRBV30 and TRBJ1-2, with D tentatively TRBD1 (5 bases). V was trimmed by 3 bases and J by 4 bases, leaving 12 bases between them. From germline, CDR1 is GTSNPN and CDR2 SVGIG (reference sequence). The CDR3 totals 13 residues. This CDR3 is CAWRGQGPYGYTF. CDR3 nucleotide sequence: TGTGCCTGGAGGGGGCAGGGTCCCTATGGCTACACCTTC.

This clone was seen a few times. This sequence joins TRBV6-2 or TRBV6-3 and TRBJ2-7; 7 bases map to TRBD2. J was trimmed by 2 bases and V by 4 bases; bases with no gene match: 8. Germline values: CDR1 MNHEY, CDR2 SVGEGT. The CDR3 loop spans 15 amino acids. The CDR3, as DNA: TGTGCCAGCAGTTTTGGCGGGAGCCCCACCTACGAGCAGTACTTC. Protein: CASSFGGSPTYEQYF.

J is TRBJ2-2 and V is TRBV5-1; D gene uncertain. Germline V gives CDR1 SGHRS, CDR2 YFSETQ. The CDR3 contains 15 residues. Trimming shortened V by 3 bases and J by 1 base, and 10 bases separated the two germline ends. CDR3 protein: CASSWNAGNTGELFF. The CDR3 DNA reads as TGCGCCAGCAGCTGGAATGCCGGGAACACCGGGGAGCTGTTTTTT.

This clone was seen just once. The chain recombines TRBV6-5 with TRBJ1-1; 9 bases line up with TRBD1. V shed 2 bases, J shed 7 bases, and the junction held 8 bases outside the gene matches. Germline loops: CDR1 MNHEY, CDR2 SVGAGI. This CDR3 is built from 15 residues. DNA for the CDR3: TGTGCCAGCAGTTACCTCCTGGGACAGGGCAATGAAGCTTTCTTT. The encoded protein is CASSYLLGQGNEAFF.

In DNA form, the CDR3 reads TGTGCCAGCAGCGTAGCTCCGGGAGCCCCTAATGAGCAGTTCTTC. Residues: CASSVAPGAPNEQFF. The chain carries TRBV9 and TRBJ2-1; tentatively, D is TRBD2 (6 bases). The germline gives CDR1 SGDLS, CDR2 YYNGEE. Trimming took 0 bases from V and 7 from J, leaving 14 bases between them. The CDR3 loop spans 15 amino acids.